The 29 T cell receptor beta chains below all came from one sample that was sequenced in a study of Graves' ophthalmopathy and Graves' hyperthyroidism. Amplified TCR beta CDR3 regions were obtained using RNA transcripts as template. The authors performed first-round RT-PCR with HTBI primers and then a second-round multiplex PCR. TCRdb analysed the multiplex PCR reads with MiXCR anew, one entry per CDR3 protein. In the table there are approximately 1.2 million distinct CDR3 sequences, less than 45% of which are singletons. Material for sequencing was peripheral blood or thyroid tissue (not recorded which). Every receptor here comes from an adult man with Graves' hyperthyroidism.

This clonotype was counted once. The J gene is TRBJ1-1, the V gene TRBV10-2, with D hard to call. Germline V gene sequence: CDR1 WSHSY, CDR2 SAAADI. V gave up 3 bases and J gave up 7 bases, with 9 bases separating them. The CDR3 is made up of 12 amino acids. The CDR3 coding sequence is TGCGCCAGCAGTGAAGGCTCCAGTGAAGCTTTCTTT. Translation gives CASSEGSSEAFF.

This clonotype turned up a few times. Here the CDR3 DNA reads TGCAGTGTCCAGGGGATGGGCACAGATACGCAGTATTTT. Encoded protein: CSVQGMGTDTQYF. The V call is TRBV20-1, the J call TRBJ2-3; maybe TRBD1 (6 bases). Germline CDR1 reads DFQATT; CDR2 reads SNEGSKA (reference sequence). The V and J ends lost 7 bases and 1 base respectively, with 12 bases between them. The CDR3 extends over 13 amino acids.

The rearrangement links TRBV7-9 to TRBJ1-6; D gene ambiguous. Germline V gives CDR1 SEHNR, CDR2 FQNEAQ (reference sequence). The CDR3 is made up of 15 amino acids. The V end lost 2 bases, the J end lost 6 bases, and 11 bases lay between the germline ends. As DNA, the CDR3 is TGTGCCAGCAGCTTACCCAGGACGGCTAATTCACCCCTCCACTTT. This encodes CASSLPRTANSPLHF.

The gene calls are TRBV14 and TRBJ2-7; no firm D call. The ends were cut back, 1 base at V and 5 bases at J, with 9 bases in the middle. Germline CDR1 and CDR2: SGHDN and FVKESK. This CDR3 spans 13 amino acids. In DNA, the CDR3 is TGTGCCAGCAGCCAAGCCCTACTTGACGAGCAGTACTTC. This sequence encodes CASSQALLDEQYF.

The chain joins TRBV11-2 to TRBJ2-7, with 8 nucleotides matching TRBD1. CDR1 and CDR2 from the germline V gene are SGHAT and FQNNGV. The length of the CDR3 is 15 residues. V was pared by 5 bases and J by 1 base, with 7 bases of the junction left unmatched. The CDR3 DNA reads as TGTGCCAGCAGCAGGACAGGGCAAAAATCCTACGAGCAGTACTTC. Residues: CASSRTGQKSYEQYF.

This clonotype was seen only a few times. The rearrangement joins TRBV12-3 or TRBV12-4 to TRBJ1-1; 7 bases match TRBD1. Trimming took 6 bases from V and 3 from J; bases not matched to a gene: 10. CDR3 length: 15 residues. As DNA, the CDR3 is TGTGCCAGCAGAAGGGCGACAGGGTGGGACACTGAAGCTTTCTTT. Translating it yields CASRRATGWDTEAFF.

Of note for this clonotype: Its ends do not fully match the called genes, so a read error is possible. The chain has TRBV10-3 and TRBJ1-2; possibly TRBD1 for D (5 bases). This CDR3 region has 16 residues. Germline V gene sequence: CDR1 ENHRY, CDR2 SYGVKD. CDR3 loop: CASSYDDSLLNYGYTF. DNA of the CDR3: TGTGCCAGCAGTTACGACGACAGTCTTTTAAACTATGGCTACACCTTC.

This clonotype was counted between two and nine times. This rearrangement joins TRBV7-9 to TRBJ2-5; a weak D match, TRBD2 (5 bases). V was pared by 4 bases and J by 5 bases, with 14 bases between. Germline V gene sequence: CDR1 SEHNR, CDR2 FQNEAQ (reference sequence). The CDR3 has 14 amino acids. The CDR3 region has the DNA TGTGCCAGCAGCTCCATCGGGGAGACGGAGACCCAGTACTTC. Protein product: CASSSIGETETQYF.

V and J are TRBV19 and TRBJ2-6, with a tentative D call TRBD2 (5 bases). CDR3 size: 15 residues. V was shortened by 6 bases and J by 2 bases, with 11 bases between the two germline ends. Looked up from germline, CDR1 is LNHDA and CDR2 is SQIVND (reference sequence). As DNA, the CDR3 is TGTGCCAGTAGCCCCCGGAGGCCTGGGGCCAACGTCCTGACTTTC. Protein: CASSPRRPGANVLTF.

This clonotype was seen more than once but under ten times. The chain couples TRBV12-3 or TRBV12-4 to TRBJ2-5; 8 positions agree with TRBD1. The CDR3 extends over 15 amino acids. V gave up 6 bases and J gave up 1 base; unmatched junction bases: 7. The CDR3 nucleotides read TGTGCCAGCAGGCCGGACAGGGCCCCCCAAGAGACCCAGTACTTC. It translates to CASRPDRAPQETQYF.

Here the CDR3 DNA reads TGTGCCAGCAGTGGCGGACAGAGCTATAGCAATCAGCCCCAGCATTTT. Protein product: CASSGGQSYSNQPQHF. V and J are TRBV12-3 or TRBV12-4 and TRBJ1-5; TRBD1 might be the D (6 bases). Trimming shortened V by 5 bases and J by 0 bases, and 14 bases separated the two germline ends. The CDR3 consists of 16 residues.

This clonotype has a handful of counts. This chain links TRBV12-3 or TRBV12-4 with TRBJ1-6; no clear D gene. The CDR3 runs 13 residues. This CDR3 reads CASAPMDNSPLHF. As DNA, the CDR3 is TGTGCTAGTGCTCCGATGGATAATTCACCCCTCCACTTT.

This clonotype was counted ten times or more. The rearrangement joins TRBV29-1 to TRBJ1-3; D not certain. V was trimmed by 6 bases and J by 0 bases, leaving 6 bases between them. The CDR3 is made up of 12 amino acids. Germline CDR1 is SQVTM and CDR2 is ANQGSEA. The CDR3 region is CSVPDSGNTIYF. The CDR3 nucleotides read TGCAGCGTCCCCGACTCTGGAAACACCATATATTTT.

A single count supports this clonotype. The chain recombines TRBV20-1 with TRBJ1-2, with 9 bases fitting TRBD1. The CDR3 spans 14 residues. V shed 5 bases and J 8 bases; nucleotides not matched to a gene: 12. Germline V lookup: CDR1 DFQATT, CDR2 SNEGSKA (reference sequence). The CDR3 loop reads CSASLGQGTEGYTF. The CDR3 nucleotides read TGCAGTGCTTCCCTGGGACAGGGTACGGAAGGCTACACCTTC.

This clonotype was found many times. The V call is TRBV7-9, the J call TRBJ2-6; D is unresolved. Germline V gene data show CDR1 as SEHNR and CDR2 as FQNEAQ (reference sequence). With 1 base removed from V and 0 bases from J, the gap between germline ends came to 13 bases. This CDR3 is 18 amino acids long. CDR3 DNA: TGTGCCAGCAGCTTAGTACCTGATTTCGTCTCTGGGGCCAACGTCCTGACTTTC. Residues: CASSLVPDFVSGANVLTF.

The table lists this clonotype with a few counts. The chain carries TRBV2 and TRBJ2-7; 8 bases match TRBD2. This CDR3 has 15 amino acids. Germline V CDR1 and CDR2: SNHLY, FYNNEI. V shed 4 bases, J shed 1 base, and the junction held 6 bases outside the gene matches. This CDR3 is CASSAETSASYEQYF. The DNA for the CDR3 is TGTGCCAGCAGTGCGGAGACTAGCGCATCCTACGAGCAGTACTTC.

This clonotype has more than one count but fewer than ten. The V gene is TRBV2, the J gene TRBJ2-6, with 9 nucleotides matching TRBD1. J lost 2 bases, V lost 10 bases, and 6 bases had no gene match. Germline V gene sequence: CDR1 SNHLY, CDR2 FYNNEI. The CDR3 totals 15 residues. The DNA for the CDR3 is TGTGCCAACCGACAGGGGGTAGCTGGGGCCAACGTCCTGACTTTC. Protein sequence: CANRQGVAGANVLTF.

In this sample, this clonotype turned up once. This chain links TRBV29-1 with TRBJ1-2; 9 bases match TRBD1. From germline, CDR1 is SQVTM and CDR2 ANQGSEA. J lost 3 bases, V lost 8 bases, and 4 bases had no gene match. This CDR3 region has 12 residues. CDR3 nucleotide sequence: TGCAGCTTACGGGACAGGGACTATGGCTACACCTTC. This encodes CSLRDRDYGYTF.

There are a few counts of this clonotype. This chain links TRBV19 with TRBJ2-5; D possibly corresponds to TRBD2 (5 bases). Germline loops: CDR1 LNHDA, CDR2 SQIVND (reference sequence). V lost 10 bases to trimming and J lost 7 bases, with 22 bases between them. The CDR3 length is 14 residues. In nucleotides, the CDR3 is TGTGCCACCCTGGACTCCCGAAGGAGCGGGACCCAGTACTTC. This translates into CATLDSRRSGTQYF.

This rearrangement joins TRBV7-7 to TRBJ2-6; D is uncertain. The CDR3 has 15 residues. CDR1 SSHAT and CDR2 FNYEAQ come from the germline V gene (reference sequence). Trimming removed 0 bases at V and 4 bases at J, with 7 bases between. The CDR3 sequence: CASSLALRGANVLTF. CDR3 nucleotide sequence: TGTGCCAGCAGCTTAGCGTTGAGAGGGGCCAACGTCCTGACTTTC.

This clonotype was counted many times. The V call is TRBV14, the J call TRBJ2-7; D uncertain. The CDR3 contains 11 residues. Looked up from germline, CDR1 is SGHDN and CDR2 is FVKESK. Trimming removed 2 bases from V and 6 bases from J, with 5 bases in between. Written as DNA, the CDR3 is TGTGCCAGCAGCCAAACAATCGAGCAGTACTTC. Its protein is CASSQTIEQYF.

The chain employs TRBV20-1 and TRBJ2-7; D is unresolved. V was cut by 3 bases and J by 2 bases, with 8 bases left in between. The CDR3 loop spans 12 amino acids. Germline CDR1 and CDR2: DFQATT and SNEGSKA (reference sequence). The CDR3 is CSASDVTYEQYF. CDR3 sequence (DNA): TGCAGTGCTAGTGACGTAACCTACGAGCAGTACTTC.

The genes are TRBV29-1 and TRBJ1-2; D gene ambiguous. Germline V gene data show CDR1 as SQVTM and CDR2 as ANQGSEA. Trimming took off 8 bases at V and 4 bases at J, with 17 bases between the two ends. The CDR3 has 13 amino acids. DNA of the CDR3: TGCAGCCGTTGGACTTCCTCCGGCTATGGCTACACCTTC. It translates to CSRWTSSGYGYTF.

At least ten counts were recorded for this clonotype. The chain carries TRBV29-1 and TRBJ1-4; possibly TRBD1 for D (5 bases). The germline V and J ends were trimmed by 0 bases and 11 bases, with 10 bases remaining between them. The CDR3 is made up of 12 amino acids. Looked up from germline, CDR1 is SQVTM and CDR2 is ANQGSEA. The CDR3 loop reads CSVEEQGEKLFF. CDR3 DNA sequence: TGCAGCGTTGAAGAGCAGGGTGAGAAACTGTTTTTT.

This chain uses TRBV12-3 or TRBV12-4 with TRBJ2-6, with D perhaps TRBD1 or TRBD2 (6 bases each). Trimming stripped 4 bases from V and 0 bases from J, with 16 bases between. This CDR3 has 18 residues. For the CDR3, the DNA is TGTGCCAGCAGTTCTACCGGGGGCCCTCTCTCTGGGGCCAACGTCCTGACTTTC. Its translation: CASSSTGGPLSGANVLTF.

The table lists this clonotype with many counts. J is TRBJ1-6 and V is TRBV12-3 or TRBV12-4, with D possibly matching TRBD1 (6 bases). The CDR3 has 16 residues. V lost 0 bases, J lost 10 bases, and 16 bases lay in between. Written as DNA, the CDR3 is TGTGCCAGCAGTTTAGCCTCTGGGGGACAAAGCTCACCCCTCCACTTT. It yields the protein CASSLASGGQSSPLHF.

The J gene is TRBJ1-6, the V gene TRBV29-1, with a weak D call TRBD1 (5 bases). V was trimmed by 3 bases and J by 10 bases, leaving 10 bases between them. Germline-derived CDR1 and CDR2 are SQVTM and ANQGSEA. The CDR3 sequence is 12 residues long. The CDR3 sequence: CSVEGLRSPLHF. In DNA, the CDR3 is TGCAGCGTTGAGGGGCTGCGGTCACCCCTCCACTTT.

This clonotype was found many times. Possible read error: a much larger clone is one base away. This chain connects TRBV7-9 to TRBJ1-1, with 9 bases matching TRBD1. Germline-derived CDR1 and CDR2 are SEHNR and FQNEAQ (reference sequence). V lost 5 bases to trimming and J lost 4 bases; unmatched junction nucleotides: 5. The CDR3 extends over 14 amino acids. The CDR3 loop is CASSPGQGSTEAFF. CDR3 DNA sequence: TGTGCCAGCAGCCCAGGACAGGGGAGCACTGAAGCTTTCTTT. Combining the CDR3 with reference TRBV7-9 and TRBJ1-1 gives the whole variable domain DTGVSQNPRHKITKRGQNVTFRCDPISEHNRLYWYRQTLGQGPEFLTYFQNEAQLEKSRLLSDRFSAERPKGSFSTLEIQRTEQGDSAMYLCASSPGQGSTEAFFGQGTRLTVV.

This clonotype appeared a few times. A much larger clone sits a single nucleotide away, making a read error possible. The V gene is TRBV7-8, the J gene TRBJ1-6, with TRBD1 matching 7 bases. Germline V gene data show CDR1 as SGHVS and CDR2 as FQNEAQ. V shed 5 bases and J 5 bases; nucleotides not matched to a gene: 3. The CDR3 runs 14 residues. CDR3 bases: TGTGCCAGCAGCGGGGGACAGAATAATTCACCCCTCCACTTT. Translated: CASSGGQNNSPLHF.